This record covers a single TCR beta chain. This clonotype appeared a few times. Its binding antigen is unknown. Base quality data are lacking; no much larger clone is found one base away. This specimen belongs to a study of T-cell reconstitution after alpha-beta-depleted transplantation in children (TCRdb year 2016). Broadly, across the study: The study quantitatively tracked T-cell immune reconstitution after TCRalphabeta/CD19-depleted allogeneic hematopoietic cell transplantation in children using TCR repertoire profiling.

The library was produced with PCR. Sequencing instrument: Illumina HiSeq 2500. To normalize quantification of the TCRbeta repertoire, the TCR libraries were built with molecular barcoding that relied on unique molecular identifiers. TCRdb reprocessed the public reads (quality trimming at Q25 with fastp, clone calling with MiXCR) and kept in-frame beta chains. Rows merge per CDR3 protein into single entries with the most common DNA and genes. The table for this sample lists some 200,000 distinct CDR3 sequences; approximately 6.8% of them were counted only once. About 3% of the sample is held by the ten biggest clonotypes. The receptor was derived from a human donor who donated a stem cell graft to a child with Wiskott-Aldrich syndrome. Sequenced material: PBMCs from the stem cell graft donor, taken from the stem cell graft.

The CDR3 protein sequence reads: CASSIGGALQETQYF. The DNA sequence follows: TGTGCCAGCAGCATAGGGGGGGCCCTCCAAGAGACCCAGTACTTC. This chain is built from TRBV21-1 and TRBJ2-5; the table calls TRBD2, which could not be checked here. TRBV21-1 is shown as a pseudogene. Inclusive of the bounding cysteine and phenylalanine, the CDR3 is 15 residues long. Only the CDR3 region is kept as DNA, spanning 45 bases read in frame from base 1.